The clone carrying this T cell receptor (beta chain) turned up a few times. As yet, its antigen is unknown. This CDR3 is built from 17 residues. Germline V gene lookup returns CDR1 LGHNA and CDR2 YSLEER. V was pared by 0 bases and J by 1 base, with 7 bases of the junction left unmatched. This sample was included in a study of cytomegalovirus exposure and HLA in healthy donors. At the level of the study: One earlier analysis, a look at around 170 million T cells, found about 110 million unique TCR beta sequences.

Study-level findings and limits: In a later analysis, a missense DCLRE1C variant was linked to TCR beta V- and J-gene trimming. Reportedly, fewer N-insertions than the approximately 680-donor mean appeared in an Asian-associated ancestry cluster in a later analysis.

The PCR was carried out with 60 Vbeta primers and 13 Jbeta primers. Original handling: Later reanalysis found approximately 80 million unique TCR beta chains, about 11 million of them shared. Sequencing was performed with immunoSEQ multiplex PCR; in TCRdb, only in-frame clones are kept and a portion is missing. That table is the source of V, J and clone size, and D and trimming were worked out from the DNA. The data hold 87,000 or so clones, with approximately 7.1% observed a single time. The rearrangement links TRBV4-3 to TRBJ2-5; 8 nucleotides line up with TRBD2. Material for sequencing was PBMCs. The receptor comes from a man aged 45 to 65 in good health and CMV-seronegative. The CDR3 nucleotides are TGCGCCAGCAGCCAAGACCGCCCCCGGGGGGGCCAAGAGACCCAGTACTTC. It encodes CASSQDRPRGGQETQYF.